This T cell receptor beta chain was sequenced during a study of a mutant IDH1 vaccine in newly diagnosed glioma. As for the study in general: Beginning 4-6 weeks after radiotherapy alone, or with temozolomide cycles, vaccination took place. Of treated patients, approximately 60% were men and roughly 38% women, averaging around 40 years. Study observations and caveats: Top-clonotype changes in peripheral T cells seemed unrelated to pseudoprogression.

The germline gives CDR1 SGHRS, CDR2 YFSETQ. This CDR3 spans 11 amino acids. With 5 bases removed from V and 5 bases from J, the gap between germline ends came to 7 bases. Time point: week 5, during vaccination. With topical imiquimod, each dose of the vaccine consisted of 300 ug of mutant IDH1 20-mer peptide. As concerns this clone: The antigen remains undetermined. This CDR3 is also generated by other DNA sequences in the sample.

Data came from immunoSEQ multiplex PCR; TCRdb stores just in-frame clones and leaves some out. The table has over 45,000 clones, around 80% seen once. The chain combines TRBV5-1 with TRBJ1-1; D call uncertain. The specimen was PBMCs, collected from a glioma patient whose treatment included an IDH1 peptide vaccine. The source of this sequence is a woman in her fifties or sixties with glioma. The CDR3 protein is CASRGETEAFF. The CDR3 nucleotides are TGCGCCAGCAGGGGTGAAACTGAAGCTTTCTTT.